This record looks at one TCR beta chain sequence and its context. Its specificity is unknown. CDR1 is MNHEY and CDR2 is SMNVEV in the germline V gene (reference sequence). This CDR3 region has 15 residues. The J segment lost 2 bases and the V segment lost 5 bases, leaving 4 bases of the junction unmatched. The entry originates in a study of Ad26.COV2.S vaccination and SARS-CoV-2 variants. At the level of the study: Recipients of Ad26.COV2.S got it intramuscularly, once or twice 56 days apart. Findings and caveats of the study: Analyses that measured TCR breadth and depth may have underestimated total T cell responses.

Repertoires were generated with immunoSEQ multiplex PCR, while TCRdb's copy carries only in-frame clones and drops some. Of over 400,000 clones listed, over 80% are singletons. Described treatment: roughly 20 received Ad26.COV2.S at low or high dose, single or two shots; roughly five received placebo; per-sample allocation not given. After the first vaccine or placebo injection, samples were drawn on day 63. Sequencing used peripheral blood, obtained in a trial of Ad26.COV2.S vaccine versus placebo. The rearrangement links TRBV27 to TRBJ2-7, with 12 bases matching TRBD2. The clonotype comes from a person aged 18-60 years who received the Ad26.COV2.S COVID-19 vaccine or a placebo. Here the CDR3 reads CASSEGTSGPYEQYF. The CDR3 bases are TGTGCCAGCAGTGAAGGGACTAGCGGGCCCTACGAGCAGTACTTC.